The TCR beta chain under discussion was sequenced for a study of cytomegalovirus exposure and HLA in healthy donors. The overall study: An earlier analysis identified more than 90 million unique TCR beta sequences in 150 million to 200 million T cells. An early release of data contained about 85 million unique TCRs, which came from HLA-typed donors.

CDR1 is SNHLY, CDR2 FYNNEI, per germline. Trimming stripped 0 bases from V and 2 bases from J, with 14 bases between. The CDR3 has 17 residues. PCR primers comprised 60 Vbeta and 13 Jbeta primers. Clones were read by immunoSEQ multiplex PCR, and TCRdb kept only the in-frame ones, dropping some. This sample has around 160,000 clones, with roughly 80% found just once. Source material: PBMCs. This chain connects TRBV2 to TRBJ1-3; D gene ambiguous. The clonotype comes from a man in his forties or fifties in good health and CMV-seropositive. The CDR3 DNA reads TGTGCCAGCAGTGAAGCTCGAGCGGGTAAAACTGGAAACACCATATATTTT. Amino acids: CASSEARAGKTGNTIYF.